The 20 T cell receptor beta chains given below trace back to one sample, sequenced in a study of STAT5B mutations in CD4+ large granular lymphocyte leukemia. TCRdb keeps only in-frame clones here, not all; method: immunoSEQ multiplex PCR. The sample lists 30,000 to 40,000 clones, around 76% occurring once. Sequences were obtained from CD4+ T cells from blood buffy coats. The source of these receptors is a human donor in good health.

The V gene is TRBV2, the J gene TRBJ2-1; no clear D gene. CDR3 size: 11 residues. Germline CDR1 reads SNHLY; CDR2 reads FYNNEI. V was trimmed by 4 bases and J by 6 bases, leaving 4 bases between them. Here the CDR3 reads CASSVGNEQFF. The CDR3 DNA reads as TGTGCCAGCAGTGTAGGCAATGAGCAGTTCTTC.

The rearrangement links TRBV7-6 to TRBJ1-1; D perhaps matches TRBD1 (6 bases). Trimming left V 1 base short and J 2 bases short, with 8 bases between. Germline V gene lookup returns CDR1 SGHVS and CDR2 FNYEAQ. CDR3 length equals 14 residues. DNA of the CDR3: TGTGCCAGCAGCTTAGGGACAGCTAACACTGAAGCTTTCTTT. This sequence encodes CASSLGTANTEAFF.

The chain employs TRBV19 and TRBJ2-1; maybe TRBD1 (5 bases). The CDR3 is 13 amino acids. Germline values: CDR1 LNHDA, CDR2 SQIVND (reference sequence). The germline V and J ends were trimmed by 3 bases and 9 bases, with 12 bases remaining between them. CDR3 residues: CASSMGLEGEQFF. In nucleotides, the CDR3 is TGTGCCAGTAGTATGGGGCTCGAAGGTGAGCAGTTCTTC.

V is TRBV6-6 and J is TRBJ2-3, with no clear D. V lost 4 bases to trimming and J lost 0 bases, with 2 bases between them. CDR1 is MNHNY, CDR2 SVGAGI, per germline (reference sequence). CDR3 length: 12 amino acids. For the CDR3, the DNA is TGTGCCAGCAGTTCTAGCACAGATACGCAGTATTTT. Protein product: CASSSSTDTQYF.

The chain is built from TRBV5-5 and TRBJ2-7, with D unclear. CDR1 and CDR2 from the germline V gene are SGHKS and YYEKEE (reference sequence). The CDR3 runs 16 residues. V dropped 0 bases and J dropped 2 bases, with 15 bases sitting between them. The CDR3 bases are TGTGCCAGCAGCTTGGTGGTAGGGAACGCCGCCTACGAGCAGTACTTC. Translating gives CASSLVVGNAAYEQYF.

There are a few counts of this clone. The rearrangement joins TRBV6-5 to TRBJ2-2; 7 positions agree with TRBD1. Germline V lookup: CDR1 MNHEY, CDR2 SVGAGI. V lost 6 bases and J lost 6; bases outside the gene matches: 4. The CDR3 spans 13 residues. The CDR3 DNA reads as TGTGCCAGCAGGAACGACAGGGCCGGGGAGCTGTTTTTT. It specifies CASRNDRAGELFF.

The V gene is TRBV6-5, the J gene TRBJ1-4, with D uncertain. The V end was cut by 6 bases, the J end by 5 bases, with 7 bases between. Germline assignment: CDR1 MNHEY and CDR2 SVGAGI. CDR3 length: 12 residues. The CDR3 nucleotides read TGTGCCAGCAGGGGAAGAAATGAAAAACTGTTTTTT. As protein: CASRGRNEKLFF.

This chain uses TRBV30 with TRBJ1-3; D is unresolved. This CDR3 is built from 15 residues. Germline CDR1 GTSNPN, CDR2 SVGIG (reference sequence). Trimming left V 5 bases short and J 0 bases short, with 14 bases between. CDR3: CAWESGPRSGNTIYF. The CDR3 bases are TGTGCCTGGGAGAGCGGGCCCCGCTCTGGAAACACCATATATTTT.

The chain recombines TRBV18 with TRBJ2-1; 7 nucleotides align to TRBD1. The germline CDR1 and CDR2 sequences are KGHSH and LQKENI. This CDR3 comprises 15 residues. J was trimmed by 5 bases and V by 2 bases; bases with no gene match: 6. In DNA form, the CDR3 reads TGTGCCAGCTCACCATTCACAGGGGATCACAATGAGCAGTTCTTC. It yields the protein CASSPFTGDHNEQFF.

The genes are TRBV5-5 and TRBJ2-7, with 9 bases fitting TRBD2. The germline CDR1 and CDR2 sequences are SGHKS and YYEKEE (reference sequence). This CDR3 is 15 amino acids long. The ends lost 0 bases at V and 2 bases at J; junction bases unmatched: 3. CDR3 nucleotide sequence: TGTGCCAGCAGCTTGGTCCTAGCGGGGCCCTACGAGCAGTACTTC. Protein: CASSLVLAGPYEQYF.

The chain recombines TRBV6-1 with TRBJ2-2; a weak D match, TRBD2 (7 bases). Per the germline V gene, CDR1 is MNHNS and CDR2 is SASEGT. The V end lost 4 bases, the J end lost 8 bases, and 11 bases lay between the germline ends. The CDR3 is made up of 13 amino acids. The CDR3 region is CASSVGGRGELFF. CDR3 in DNA: TGTGCCAGCAGTGTGGGGGGGCGAGGGGAGCTGTTTTTT.

This rearrangement joins TRBV5-6 to TRBJ2-7; no clear D gene. The CDR3 consists of 13 residues. The germline V gene encodes CDR1 SGHDT and CDR2 YYEEEE. V was clipped by 0 bases and J by 3 bases, with 7 bases between them. The DNA for the CDR3 is TGTGCCAGCAGCTTGGGCCACCTCTACGAGCAGTACTTC. Translated, it gives CASSLGHLYEQYF.

The chain recombines TRBV5-1 with TRBJ2-7; D possibly uses TRBD1 or TRBD2 (5 bases each). This CDR3 is built from 14 residues. CDR1 is SGHRS, CDR2 YFSETQ, per germline. Trimming removed 4 bases at V and 6 bases at J, with 17 bases between. CDR3: CASSEGPGWGEQYF. CDR3 coding DNA: TGCGCCAGCAGCGAGGGACCGGGATGGGGCGAGCAGTACTTC.

This chain joins TRBV5-1 and TRBJ1-1; D gene ambiguous. Trimming left V 4 bases short and J 6 bases short, with 16 bases between. Germline CDR1 SGHRS, CDR2 YFSETQ. The CDR3 is 14 amino acids. This CDR3 reads CASSGTGTSSEAFF. The CDR3 DNA sequence: TGCGCCAGCAGCGGCACCGGTACCTCCTCTGAAGCTTTCTTT.

This rearrangement joins TRBV7-8 to TRBJ2-5; D remains ambiguous. The CDR3 covers 12 residues. V was clipped by 6 bases and J by 4 bases, with 9 bases between them. The germline CDR1 and CDR2 sequences are SGHVS and FQNEAQ. In DNA, the CDR3 is TGTGCCAGCAGGTATGACGGAGAGACCCAGTACTTC. Protein product: CASRYDGETQYF.

The J gene is TRBJ2-7, the V gene TRBV6-5; 7 bases map to TRBD1. Unmatched junction bases numbered 4, after V lost 4 bases and J lost 1 base. Germline assignment: CDR1 MNHEY and CDR2 SVGAGI. This CDR3 has 14 amino acids. DNA of the CDR3: TGTGCCAGCAGTTCTCCGGACAGGTCCTACGAGCAGTACTTC. Protein sequence: CASSSPDRSYEQYF.

CDR3 nucleotide sequence: TGCGCCAGCAGCCAAGGGAGGACAGGGGCAACTAATGAAAAACTGTTTTTT. It specifies CASSQGRTGATNEKLFF. This rearrangement joins TRBV4-1 to TRBJ1-4; 9 nucleotides match TRBD1. Trimming cost V 1 base and J 0 bases; bases outside gene matches: 3. The CDR3 loop spans 17 amino acids. CDR1 is MGHRA, CDR2 YSYEKL, per germline.

The CDR3: CASTRDTTPGTEAFF. The CDR3 bases are TGTGCCAGCACTCGGGATACAACTCCGGGCACTGAAGCTTTCTTT. The chain has TRBV6-1 and TRBJ1-1, with no clear D. Germline V lookup: CDR1 MNHNS, CDR2 SASEGT. Trimming took off 7 bases at V and 4 bases at J, with 19 bases between the two ends. The CDR3 has 15 residues.

The chain employs TRBV19 and TRBJ2-3; TRBD1 matches 9 bases. Germline assignment: CDR1 LNHDA and CDR2 SQIVND (reference sequence). CDR3 length: 16 amino acids. After removal of 5 bases from V and 8 bases from J, the junction contained 14 bases not matched to a gene. DNA of the CDR3: TGTGCCAGTAGTCAAAGGACAGGGGCGACCCTCGGTACGCAGTATTTT. The encoded protein is CASSQRTGATLGTQYF. The entire variable domain, with the rest obtained from reference TRBV19 and TRBJ2-3, is as follows: DGGITQSPKYLFRKEGQNVTLSCEQNLNHDAMYWYRQDPGQGLRLIYYSQIVNDFQKGDIAEGYSVSREKKESFPLTVTSAQKNPTAFYLCASSQRTGATLGTQYFGPGTRLTVL.

This clone occurred a few times. CDR3 sequence reads: CATTGTSGSHEQYF. CDR3 nucleotide sequence: TGTGCCACCACCGGGACTAGCGGGAGCCACGAGCAGTACTTC. The chain combines TRBV28 with TRBJ2-7; TRBD2 matches 14 bases. Trimming cost V 10 bases and J 5 bases; bases outside gene matches: 7. CDR1 and CDR2 (germline): MDHEN, SYDVKM. This CDR3 has 14 amino acids.